Included here is one TCR beta chain sequence, with context. This sample was included in a study of T cells in Graves' hyperthyroidism and ophthalmopathy. Overall study: Upon initial diagnosis and before any treatment, peripheral blood was collected.

Amplification yielded TCR beta CDR3 regions, with RNA transcripts as the source. An initial round of RT-PCR targeting the TCR CDR3 relied on the HTBI primer set. TCRdb re-analysed the multiplex PCR reads in MiXCR, keeping a single row per CDR3 protein. Of hundreds of thousands of distinct CDR3 sequences in the sample, over 15% were seen once. V shed 8 bases, J shed 8 bases, and the junction held 11 bases outside the gene matches. The CDR3 is 14 residues long. From germline, CDR1 is MNHNS and CDR2 SASEGT. The source material was blood. The J gene is TRBJ1-4, the V gene TRBV6-1, with 7 nucleotides matching TRBD1. This sequence originates from a young woman with Graves' hyperthyroidism. CDR3 loop: CASARGVGNEKLFF. DNA for the CDR3: TGTGCCAGCGCCAGGGGGGTGGGAAACGAAAAACTGTTTTTT.